The entry below gives a single T cell receptor beta chain sequence along with its context. This clone has only one observation. No antigen is known for it. No clone much larger than this one lies a single base away; base qualities are absent. Cut back by 10 bases and 7 bases, the V and J ends lie 17 bases apart. Spanning cysteine to phenylalanine, the CDR3 consists of 13 amino acids. Only CDR3 DNA remains: 39 bases, in frame from the first base. CDR1 and CDR2, per the germline V gene, are WSHSY and SAAADI. This sample is part of a study of T cell responses to AZD1222 COVID-19 vaccine (dated by TCRdb to about 2021). In the study overall: AZD1222 recipients given second doses at about 4 weeks or at about 12 weeks were pooled, since spike-specific TCR depth and breadth were not found to differ between the two schedules. A total of 233 trial participants underwent TCR sequencing, of whom approximately 210 received two doses of AZD1222 and around 26 received two doses of the MenACWY control vaccine. Trial participants were enrolled by age into subgroups of 18-55, 56-69 and 70-plus years, and around 140, 26 and 57 TCR-sequenced participants, respectively, were included in these subgroups.

The CDR3 regions of human TCRbeta chains were subjected to immunosequencing. In the paper's pipeline: TCRs in the repertoires were compared against a reference library of SARS-CoV-2-specific TCRs that had been generated with the MIRA antigen-specificity platform. Breadth was defined as the fraction of unique TCRs that were SARS-CoV-2-associated, and depth was defined as the fraction of total T cells that were SARS-CoV-2-associated. Each spike-specific TCR was assigned to its reactive spike region and to a CD4 or CD8 class using the MIRA data. Log10-transformed breadth and depth values were compared by one-way ANOVA with Sidak's multiple comparisons tests. Imported from immuneACCESS, the table was reduced by TCRdb to in-frame sequences with V and J called. These copies leave out some clones; in studies compared against another copy, an unresolved V gene accounts for under half, and the cause of the remainder is not known. V and J calls and clone size follow that table, whereas D and trimming were derived from the DNA. This sample has about 130,000 clones in its table, and around four fifths of those were observed once. Roughly 4.3% of the sample is in the top ten clones.

Interpreted using the paper, the time point label stands for: baseline before first vaccination. The vaccinee samples were drawn from two UK trials, COV001 and COV002, one of which was a single-blind randomized controlled phase 2/3 trial testing AZD1222 (ChAdOx1 nCoV-19) in healthy adults. For TCRbeta chain sequencing, PBMC samples from trial participants were taken at day 0 and at day 28 after the second dose. Results and caveats for the whole study, not just this receptor: After two AZD1222 doses, spike-specific TCR breadth and depth were significantly higher than at day 0 and than in MenACWY recipients. The whole spike protein was spanned by vaccine-associated CD4 TCRs, and dominant responses were seen in regions 160-218 and 743-854. Because no day 14 peak-response samples were available, the repertoires could be characterized only after the peak T cell response. Conclusions about previously exposed vaccinees were limited because only a handful of AZD1222 recipients were SARS-CoV-2 seropositive at baseline. Nearly half of unique spike-specific TCRs reportedly recognized epitopes outside regions mutated in the B.1.351 and B.1.1.7 variants. In the small 56-69-year group, the increase in depth fell short of significance, most likely because of low power. Participants were mostly white British, with more females than males. The authors suggested clonal diversity may have been underestimated.

This chain joins TRBV10-2 to TRBJ1-5; the D gene is unclear. The sequence derives from an adult in good health. The specimen was peripheral blood, collected on day 0 of AZD1222 vaccination. The CDR3 reads CATLKGEGQPQHF. The sequenced DNA: TGCGCCACCCTTAAGGGAGAAGGCCAGCCCCAGCATTTT.